Each of the 13 T cell receptor beta chains below was sequenced from the same sample in a study of T-cell reconstitution after alpha-beta-depleted transplantation in children. Unique molecular identifiers were incorporated during preparation of the TCRbeta library. TCRdb called the PCR reads again in MiXCR, with one record for every CDR3 protein. The sample has a few hundred thousand distinct CDR3 sequences, 9.5% to 13% seen once; the top ten hold roughly 27%. Sequenced material: PBMCs, taken before TCRalphabeta/CD19-depleted stem cell transplant. The receptors come from a child under two years old with acute myeloid leukemia, due to receive a stem cell transplant.

This clonotype was observed many times. The CDR3 protein is CATSRGGANYGYTF. DNA for the CDR3: TGTGCCACCAGCAGAGGTGGGGCTAACTATGGCTACACCTTC. The chain uses TRBV15 and TRBJ1-2, with unresolved D. V gave up 1 base and J gave up 0 bases, with 6 bases separating them. The CDR3 is 14 residues long. Germline loops: CDR1 LNHNV, CDR2 YYDKDF (reference sequence).

This clonotype was recorded many times. J is TRBJ1-4 and V is TRBV5-1; a possible D gene is TRBD1 (5 bases). The V and J ends lost 4 bases and 4 bases respectively, with 11 bases between them. The V gene's germline CDR1 is SGHRS and CDR2 YFSETQ. This CDR3 spans 14 amino acids. The CDR3 reads CASSPGGGNEKLFF. CDR3 in DNA: TGCGCCAGCAGCCCCGGGGGAGGTAATGAAAAACTGTTTTTT.

This clonotype has ten or more counts. The rearrangement links TRBV11-1 to TRBJ2-7, with TRBD1 as a possible D gene (5 bases). The CDR3 is 19 amino acids. The V gene's germline CDR1 is SGHAT and CDR2 FQDESV (reference sequence). V was cut by 5 bases and J by 1 base, with 27 bases left in between. The CDR3 region is CASSLTGYMGQGKSYEQYF. The CDR3 DNA sequence: TGTGCCAGCAGCCTCACTGGGTATATGGGCCAGGGTAAGTCCTACGAGCAGTACTTC.

In this sample, this clonotype turned up many times. This chain connects TRBV7-2 to TRBJ1-2; D is unclear. The germline V gene encodes CDR1 SGHTA and CDR2 FQGNSA. V lost 5 bases to trimming and J lost 6 bases, with 13 bases between them. This CDR3 is 13 amino acids long. In DNA, the CDR3 is TGTGCCAGCAGCCTACGGGGAGACCATGGCTACACCTTC. This sequence encodes CASSLRGDHGYTF.

There are many counts of this clonotype. The chain couples TRBV19 to TRBJ1-1; tentative D call: TRBD1 (5 bases). The CDR3 is 13 amino acids. V was pared by 4 bases and J by 8 bases, with 14 bases between. CDR1 and CDR2 (germline): LNHDA, SQIVND (reference sequence). The CDR3 loop reads CASSTQGFVEAFF. The CDR3 coding sequence is TGTGCCAGTAGTACCCAGGGTTTTGTGGAAGCTTTCTTT.

This clonotype was counted many times. The V call is TRBV10-2, the J call TRBJ2-1; no firm D call. Germline lookup yields CDR1 WSHSY and CDR2 SAAADI. The CDR3 loop spans 16 amino acids. V was pared by 0 bases and J by 5 bases, with 14 bases between. DNA of the CDR3: TGCGCCAGCAGTGAGTCGGTTGGACCCCCAGACAATGAGCAGTTCTTC. Its translation is CASSESVGPPDNEQFF.

As for this clonotype: A read error may explain this, as a much larger clone is one base away. This chain joins TRBV7-9 and TRBJ1-2, with D unclear. The CDR3 is made up of 10 amino acids. V was clipped by 5 bases and J by 6 bases, with 4 bases between them. CDR1 SEHNR and CDR2 FQNEAQ come from the germline V gene (reference sequence). This CDR3 reads CASSPDGYTF. The CDR3 DNA reads as TGTGCCAGCAGCCCAGATGGCTACACCTTC. The whole variable domain, remainder taken from reference TRBV7-9 and TRBJ1-2, is DTGVSQNPRHKITKRGQNVTFRCDPISEHNRLYWYRQTLGQGPEFLTYFQNEAQLEKSRLLSDRFSAERPKGSFSTLEIQRTEQGDSAMYLCASSPDGYTFGSGTRLTVV.

The chain recombines TRBV12-3 or TRBV12-4 with TRBJ2-2; a weak D match, TRBD2 (6 bases). V dropped 7 bases and J dropped 0 bases, with 15 bases sitting between them. CDR3 length equals 16 residues. The CDR3: CASIPNGGPNTGELFF. CDR3 sequence (DNA): TGTGCCAGCATTCCAAACGGGGGACCGAACACCGGGGAGCTGTTTTTT.

This clonotype was counted ten times or more. The rearrangement links TRBV7-8 to TRBJ2-3; D is undetermined. V dropped 3 bases and J dropped 0 bases, with 7 bases sitting between them. This CDR3 is 14 amino acids long. The V gene's germline CDR1 is SGHVS and CDR2 FQNEAQ. This chain's CDR3 is CASSLSQSTDTQYF. CDR3 bases: TGTGCCAGCAGCTTGTCCCAGAGCACAGATACGCAGTATTTT.

This clonotype was seen at least ten times. The chain uses TRBV7-2 and TRBJ1-2; 9 bases line up with TRBD1. CDR3 length: 13 amino acids. In germline, CDR1 is SGHTA, CDR2 FQGNSA. V gave up 5 bases and J gave up 7 bases; unmatched junction bases: 5. CDR3 protein: CASSAGQGGGYTF. CDR3 in DNA: TGTGCCAGCAGCGCGGGACAGGGTGGTGGCTACACCTTC.

This clonotype was detected ten times or more. The gene calls are TRBV14 and TRBJ2-6; 8 nucleotides agree with TRBD1. V was clipped by 5 bases and J by 2 bases; unmatched bases: 2. This CDR3 spans 15 amino acids. Per the germline V gene, CDR1 is SGHDN and CDR2 is FVKESK. CDR3 sequence (DNA): TGTGCCAGCAGCTCACAGGGGGCTGGGGCCAACGTCCTGACTTTC. This sequence encodes CASSSQGAGANVLTF.

This clonotype was counted many times. The gene calls are TRBV27 and TRBJ2-2; 8 bases match TRBD1. Germline assignment: CDR1 MNHEY and CDR2 SMNVEV (reference sequence). The trim removed 8 bases at V and 8 bases at J, leaving 13 bases unmatched. This CDR3 is 15 amino acids long. The CDR3 nucleotides are TGTGCCAGCCTCATGGCCCGACAGGGGTTGGGGGAGCTGTTTTTT. Translating it yields CASLMARQGLGELFF.

This clonotype appeared many times. The chain combines TRBV10-3 with TRBJ2-5; no reliable D call. Germline V gene lookup returns CDR1 ENHRY and CDR2 SYGVKD. The CDR3 has 14 residues. Trimming took 3 bases from V and 1 from J, leaving 9 bases between them. The CDR3 DNA reads TGTGCCATCAGTGATAGGGCCATCCAAGAGACCCAGTACTTC. Translating it yields CAISDRAIQETQYF.